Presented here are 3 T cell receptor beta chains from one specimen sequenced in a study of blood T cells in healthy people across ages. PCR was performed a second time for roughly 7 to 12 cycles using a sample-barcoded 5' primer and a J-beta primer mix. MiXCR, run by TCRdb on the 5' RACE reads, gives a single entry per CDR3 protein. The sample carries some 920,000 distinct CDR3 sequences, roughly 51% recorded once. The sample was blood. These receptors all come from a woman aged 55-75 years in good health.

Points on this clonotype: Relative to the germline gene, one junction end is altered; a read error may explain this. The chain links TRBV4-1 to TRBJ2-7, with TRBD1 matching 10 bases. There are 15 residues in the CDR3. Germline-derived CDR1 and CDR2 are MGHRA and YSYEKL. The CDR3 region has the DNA TGCGCCTGCAGCCAAGTGGGGACAGGGGTCTACGAGCAGTACTTC. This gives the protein CACSQVGTGVYEQYF.

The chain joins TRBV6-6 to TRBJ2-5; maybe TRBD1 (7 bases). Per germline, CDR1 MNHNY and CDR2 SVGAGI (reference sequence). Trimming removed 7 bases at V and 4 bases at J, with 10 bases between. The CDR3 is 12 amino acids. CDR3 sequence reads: CASTGGPETQYF. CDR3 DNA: TGTGCCAGCACAGGGGGGCCAGAGACCCAGTACTTC.

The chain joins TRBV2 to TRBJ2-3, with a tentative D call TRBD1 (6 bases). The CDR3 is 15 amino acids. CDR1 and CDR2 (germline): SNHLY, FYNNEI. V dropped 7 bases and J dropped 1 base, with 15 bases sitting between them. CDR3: CASTERGFGTDTQYF. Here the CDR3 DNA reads TGTGCCAGCACCGAGAGGGGGTTTGGCACAGATACGCAGTATTTT.